This T cell receptor beta chain was recorded in a study of T cells in Graves' hyperthyroidism and ophthalmopathy. Whole-study context: Peripheral blood was taken when the disease was first diagnosed, before any treatment began.

J lost 0 bases, V lost 0 bases, and 1 base had no gene match. In germline, CDR1 is LGHNA, CDR2 YNFKEQ. This CDR3 spans 17 amino acids. Fresh peripheral blood, roughly 10 ml, was the source of the PBMCs. Researchers took RNA transcripts and amplified the TCR beta CDR3 regions from them. The primer set for the first-round RT-PCR of the TCR CDR3 was HTBI. TCRdb redid the calling of the multiplex PCR reads with MiXCR, one entry per CDR3 protein. The sample records under 400,000 distinct CDR3 sequences, under 25% being singletons. Ten or more counts support this clonotype. Sequenced material: blood. This TCR derives from a woman aged 45-60 years with Graves' hyperthyroidism. The chain couples TRBV4-2 to TRBJ2-2, with TRBD2 identical over 10 bases. The CDR3 DNA sequence: TGTGCCAGCAGCCAAGATCTAGCGGGGGCGAACACCGGGGAGCTGTTTTTT. It specifies CASSQDLAGANTGELFF.